The next 19 T cell receptor beta chains were all read from a single sample in a study of T cell responses to AZD1222 COVID-19 vaccine. Only in-frame clones appear in the TCRdb table, and some are missing; sequencing was by immunoSEQ multiplex PCR. The table has 75,000 to 85,000 clones, roughly nine tenths seen once. Material: peripheral blood, obtained 28 days after the second AZD1222 dose. The receptors derive from an adult who received the AZD1222 COVID-19 vaccine.

The chain links TRBV9 to TRBJ2-4, with TRBD1 matching over 10 bases. V gave up 4 bases and J gave up 7 bases; unmatched junction bases: 5. The CDR3 extends over 14 amino acids. Germline V gene data show CDR1 as SGDLS and CDR2 as YYNGEE. The CDR3 bases are TGTGCCAGCAGCCGACAGGGACAGGGGAACATTCAGTACTTC. Its protein product is CASSRQGQGNIQYF.

This chain joins TRBV4-1 and TRBJ2-7, with D hard to call. The germline V gene encodes CDR1 MGHRA and CDR2 YSYEKL. The CDR3 consists of 15 residues. With 1 base removed from V and 7 bases from J, the gap between germline ends came to 17 bases. CDR3 loop: CASSQAPGSLKEQYF. Here the CDR3 DNA reads TGCGCCAGCAGCCAAGCCCCCGGGTCGCTGAAAGAGCAGTACTTC.

The V call is TRBV4-1, the J call TRBJ1-1, with 7 bases aligning to TRBD1. The length of the CDR3 is 15 residues. CDR1 MGHRA and CDR2 YSYEKL come from the germline V gene. The junction had 3 bases not matched to a gene; V was cut back by 2 bases and J by 0 bases. CDR3 nucleotides: TGCGCCAGCAGCCAACAGGGGGAGGTGAACACTGAAGCTTTCTTT. This codes for CASSQQGEVNTEAFF.

The V gene is TRBV7-2, the J gene TRBJ1-1; D gene unclear. The CDR3 has 13 amino acids. Trimming cost V 4 bases and J 5 bases, with 11 bases left between them. The germline V gene has CDR1 SGHTA and CDR2 FQGNSA. CDR3 protein: CASSSSTITEAFF. DNA of the CDR3: TGTGCCAGCAGCTCTAGTACCATAACTGAAGCTTTCTTT.

The chain couples TRBV7-3 to TRBJ2-7; tentative D call: TRBD1 (6 bases). V was clipped by 4 bases and J by 8 bases, with 18 bases between them. Germline values: CDR1 SGHTA, CDR2 FQGTGA. This CDR3 has 14 residues. The CDR3 region is CASSSYPDSPKQYF. The CDR3 DNA follows: TGTGCCAGCAGCTCCTACCCGGACAGCCCCAAGCAGTACTTC.

In this sample, this clone turned up once. This chain joins TRBV28 and TRBJ2-7; D ambiguous. V lost 5 bases to trimming and J lost 7 bases, with 18 bases between them. CDR1 is MDHEN and CDR2 is SYDVKM in the germline V gene. The CDR3 covers 14 residues. CDR3 coding DNA: TGTGCCAGCAGTCCCTATGTCCGGCGAGTGGAGCAGTACTTC. Its translation: CASSPYVRRVEQYF.

The chain carries TRBV14 and TRBJ1-4; D is unclear. V was clipped by 1 base and J by 4 bases, with 7 bases between them. This CDR3 is built from 14 residues. From germline, CDR1 is SGHDN and CDR2 FVKESK. CDR3 amino acids: CASSQAQYNEKLFF. The DNA of the CDR3 is TGTGCCAGCAGCCAAGCACAATATAATGAAAAACTGTTTTTT.

The count of this clone is one. This rearrangement joins TRBV28 to TRBJ1-3; D not certain. The CDR3 sequence is 13 residues long. Germline lookup yields CDR1 MDHEN and CDR2 SYDVKM. Deletions cut 7 bases from V and 0 bases from J, with 7 bases between. CDR3 in amino acids: CASISSSGNTIYF. The CDR3 DNA sequence: TGTGCCAGCATCTCGAGCTCTGGAAACACCATATATTTT.

The rearrangement joins TRBV2 to TRBJ1-1; no clear D. Germline V gives CDR1 SNHLY, CDR2 FYNNEI. Deletions cut 5 bases from V and 1 base from J, with 11 bases between. This CDR3 spans 14 amino acids. CDR3 sequence: CASSSTSGNTEAFF. The CDR3 nucleotides are TGTGCCAGCAGTTCGACCTCAGGGAACACTGAAGCTTTCTTT.

V usage is TRBV5-6 and J usage is TRBJ1-1; D unclear. V was pared by 0 bases and J by 0 bases, with 12 bases between. Germline V gives CDR1 SGHDT, CDR2 YYEEEE. This CDR3 has 16 residues. CDR3 DNA: TGTGCCAGCAGCTTGGGTGCAGGTCTCCTGAACACTGAAGCTTTCTTT. This sequence encodes CASSLGAGLLNTEAFF.

The chain recombines TRBV30 with TRBJ1-5; 8 bases are a match to TRBD1. Germline V gene data show CDR1 as GTSNPN and CDR2 as SVGIG (reference sequence). With V trimmed by 5 bases and J by 4 bases, 4 bases remained unmatched. The CDR3 length is 13 residues. The CDR3 DNA reads TGTGCCTGGGGACAGGGAGGGAATCAGCCCCAGCATTTT. Translation: CAWGQGGNQPQHF.

The chain carries TRBV4-1 and TRBJ2-7; D is uncertain. There are 16 residues in the CDR3. Germline V gene lookup returns CDR1 MGHRA and CDR2 YSYEKL. Trimming took off 1 base at V and 3 bases at J, with 16 bases between the two ends. The CDR3 DNA reads TGCGCCAGCAGCCAAGTCGGTTTCTTGAGATTCTACGAGCAGTACTTC. It specifies CASSQVGFLRFYEQYF.

The chain couples TRBV10-3 to TRBJ2-3; D is tentatively TRBD1 or TRBD2 (6 bases each). Per the germline V gene, CDR1 is ENHRY and CDR2 is SYGVKD. Trimming took 8 bases from V and 6 from J, leaving 21 bases between them. The CDR3 is made up of 15 amino acids. For the CDR3, the DNA is TGTGCCATCTCCTACGGAGGGACATCCTTTGATACGCAGTATTTT. It codes for CAISYGGTSFDTQYF.

The chain employs TRBV9 and TRBJ2-1; D might be TRBD1 (6 bases). V was shortened by 0 bases and J by 3 bases, with 10 bases between the two germline ends. The CDR3 spans 15 residues. Per germline, CDR1 SGDLS and CDR2 YYNGEE. CDR3 in DNA: TGTGCCAGCAGCGTAGGCCTAGGGGGCTACAATGAGCAGTTCTTC. Residues: CASSVGLGGYNEQFF.

This sequence joins TRBV7-3 and TRBJ1-4, with no clear D. The length of the CDR3 is 13 residues. Germline CDR1 and CDR2: SGHTA and FQGTGA. Deletions cut 1 base from V and 7 bases from J, with 7 bases between. CDR3: CASSLIPGEKLFF. The CDR3 nucleotides are TGTGCCAGCAGCTTAATACCCGGTGAAAAACTGTTTTTT.

This CDR3 reads CASSSTGGSAGELFF. The DNA of the CDR3 is TGTGCCAGCAGCTCAACAGGGGGATCAGCCGGGGAGCTGTTTTTT. This chain connects TRBV21-1 to TRBJ2-2; TRBD1 is the table's D call and was not checked against the DNA. TRBV21-1 constitutes a pseudogene. The CDR3 spans 15 residues.

The chain combines TRBV19 with TRBJ2-1; no clear D gene. V was cut by 1 base and J by 7 bases, with 2 bases left in between. CDR3 length: 11 amino acids. Germline V CDR1 and CDR2: LNHDA, SQIVND (reference sequence). DNA for the CDR3: TGTGCCAGTAGTATAGTAAATGAGCAGTTCTTC. This encodes CASSIVNEQFF.

This clone was detected only once. This chain joins TRBV19 and TRBJ2-7; 7 positions match TRBD1. Germline assignment: CDR1 LNHDA and CDR2 SQIVND (reference sequence). V lost 3 bases, J lost 3 bases, and 5 bases stayed unmatched. CDR3 size: 14 residues. CDR3 in DNA: TGTGCCAGTAGTATGGGTACAGGGGACTACGAGCAGTACTTC. This sequence encodes CASSMGTGDYEQYF. Complete variable domain (other parts from reference TRBV19 and TRBJ2-7): DGGITQSPKYLFRKEGQNVTLSCEQNLNHDAMYWYRQDPGQGLRLIYYSQIVNDFQKGDIAEGYSVSREKKESFPLTVTSAQKNPTAFYLCASSMGTGDYEQYFGPGTRLTVT.

This clone came up once. This chain joins TRBV7-7 and TRBJ2-2; TRBD1 matches 10 bases. Germline trimming cut 5 bases from V and 5 bases from J; bases unmatched to any gene: 8. Germline V gene data show CDR1 as SSHAT and CDR2 as FNYEAQ (reference sequence). The CDR3 runs 16 residues. CDR3 nucleotides: TGTGCCAGCAGCCCCTATGAGGGACAGGGGACCGGGGAGCTGTTTTTT. It codes for CASSPYEGQGTGELFF.